One sample yielded the 13 T cell receptor beta chains listed below, sequenced in a study of shared clonotypes between healthy human individuals (TCRdb year 2020). The library was produced with the immunoSEQ multiplex PCR assay. TCRdb carries this immuneACCESS record with in-frame sequences only. Its versions omit some clonotypes, under half of them owing to an unresolved V gene in the studies checked, with the rest unexplained. A total of over 2 million clones appear in this sample, around 92% of them only once. The top ten clonotypes cover more than 0.35% of the sample. Sequences were obtained from naive CD4+ T cells from PBMCs. Explained via the paper, the cell subset or site label denotes: CD45RA+ positively selected. The receptor source for this set is a man between 18 and 29 years old in good health. Some clones in this sample may be carry-over from other donors' samples.

The chain is built from TRBV11-2 and TRBJ1-5, with D maybe TRBD1 (5 bases). The V and J ends lost 4 bases and 12 bases respectively, with 13 bases between them. In germline, CDR1 is SGHAT, CDR2 FQNNGV. The CDR3 length is 12 residues. The CDR3 sequence: CASSSTPGLQHF. CDR3 DNA sequence: TGTGCCAGCAGCTCAACTCCGGGACTCCAGCATTTT. Full variable domain (missing parts from reference TRBV11-2 and TRBJ1-5): EAGVAQSPRYKIIEKRQSVAFWCNPISGHATLYWYQQILGQGPKLLIQFQNNGVVDDSQLPKDRFSAERLKGVDSTLKIQPAKLEDSAVYLCASSSTPGLQHFGDGTRLSIL.

As regards this clone: The identical CDR3 is also encoded by other nucleotide sequences in the sample. The rearrangement joins TRBV5-1 to TRBJ1-1, with no clear D. V lost 0 bases to trimming and J lost 4 bases, with 10 bases between them. CDR3 size: 14 residues. Germline lookup yields CDR1 SGHRS and CDR2 YFSETQ. This CDR3 is CASSLGGPGTEAFF. The CDR3 nucleotides are TGCGCCAGCAGCTTGGGAGGGCCCGGCACTGAAGCTTTCTTT.

V is TRBV5-1 and J is TRBJ2-2, with TRBD2 matching over 10 bases. The CDR3 contains 15 residues. V was clipped by 7 bases and J by 1 base; unmatched bases: 4. In germline, CDR1 is SGHRS, CDR2 YFSETQ. As DNA, the CDR3 is TGCGCCAGCCGCAGACTAGCGGGGAACACCGGGGAGCTGTTTTTT. As protein: CASRRLAGNTGELFF.

This chain links TRBV5-1 with TRBJ2-7; 8 bases fit TRBD1. V was pared by 1 base and J by 6 bases, with 6 bases of the junction left unmatched. Germline V gene data show CDR1 as SGHRS and CDR2 as YFSETQ. This CDR3 has 14 amino acids. The CDR3 sequence is CASSLRQGAVEQYF. The CDR3 nucleotides are TGCGCCAGCAGCTTGAGGCAGGGGGCGGTCGAGCAGTACTTC.

The gene calls are TRBV2 and TRBJ1-1; no definite D call. This CDR3 spans 16 amino acids. V was clipped by 4 bases and J by 4 bases, with 19 bases between them. Per the germline V gene, CDR1 is SNHLY and CDR2 is FYNNEI. The CDR3 reads CASSARQGLIGTEAFF. The CDR3 region has the DNA TGTGCCAGCAGTGCACGTCAAGGGTTAATCGGCACTGAAGCTTTCTTT.

The table lists this clone with a few counts. This chain's CDR3 is CASSAAGGTEAFF. The CDR3 nucleotides read TGTGCCAGCAGCGCGGCTGGGGGCACTGAAGCTTTCTTT. The rearrangement uses TRBV25-1 and TRBJ1-1; the D gene is possibly TRBD1 (5 bases). The V gene's germline CDR1 is MGHDK and CDR2 SYGVNS. The CDR3 has 13 amino acids. V was pared by 6 bases and J by 4 bases, with 12 bases between.

This chain uses TRBV5-6 with TRBJ1-1; D not resolved. The CDR3 has 16 amino acids. In germline, CDR1 is SGHDT, CDR2 YYEEEE. The ends were cut back, 0 bases at V and 0 bases at J, with 12 bases in the middle. In DNA, the CDR3 is TGTGCCAGCAGCTTGGCCGGACGATCCTTGAACACTGAAGCTTTCTTT. This gives the protein CASSLAGRSLNTEAFF.

The V and J genes are TRBV5-1 and TRBJ2-7; D tentatively fits TRBD1 or TRBD2 (5 bases each). This CDR3 has 14 amino acids. The germline V and J ends were trimmed by 4 bases and 4 bases, with 15 bases remaining between them. CDR1 and CDR2 (germline): SGHRS, YFSETQ. This CDR3 reads CASSASGTLYEQYF. The CDR3, as DNA: TGCGCCAGCAGCGCCTCCGGGACCCTTTACGAGCAGTACTTC.

This chain links TRBV6-6 with TRBJ2-1, with D perhaps being TRBD1 or TRBD2 (7 bases each). The CDR3 covers 16 residues. Trimming removed 6 bases from V and 4 bases from J, with 19 bases in between. CDR1 and CDR2 from the germline V gene are MNHNY and SVGAGI (reference sequence). The CDR3 nucleotides read TGTGCCAGCAGACGACAGGGCCTAGCGGAATACAATGAGCAGTTCTTC. Its translation: CASRRQGLAEYNEQFF.

V gene TRBV19 combines with J gene TRBJ2-3; 9 positions match TRBD2. With 3 bases clipped from V and 2 bases from J, the junction kept 12 bases outside the gene matches. The CDR3 is 18 amino acids. Germline CDR1 is LNHDA and CDR2 is SQIVND (reference sequence). The CDR3 bases are TGTGCCAGTAGTATGGTGGCGGGAGGGACCCAAGCCACAGATACGCAGTATTTT. Its protein is CASSMVAGGTQATDTQYF.

The chain joins TRBV6-5 to TRBJ2-7, with a weak D call TRBD1 (6 bases). The CDR3 loop spans 13 amino acids. The V end lost 6 bases, the J end lost 1 base, and 10 bases lay between the germline ends. CDR1 is MNHEY, CDR2 SVGAGI, per germline. This chain's CDR3 is CASRSDRSYEQYF. CDR3 sequence (DNA): TGTGCCAGCAGGTCCGACAGGTCCTACGAGCAGTACTTC.

The V call is TRBV7-2, the J call TRBJ1-1; D is uncertain. V lost 2 bases and J 8 bases, leaving 12 bases between the germline ends. The CDR3 is 13 amino acids. Germline V gives CDR1 SGHTA, CDR2 FQGNSA. CDR3: CASSLIFQVEAFF. CDR3 sequence (DNA): TGTGCCAGCAGCTTAATTTTCCAGGTCGAAGCTTTCTTT.

The chain links TRBV7-3 to TRBJ2-2, with D uncertain. The germline V and J ends were trimmed by 5 bases and 7 bases, with 8 bases remaining between them. This CDR3 contains 12 residues. Germline V CDR1 and CDR2: SGHTA, FQGTGA. This CDR3 reads CASSPHHGELFF. The CDR3 DNA reads TGTGCCAGCAGCCCCCACCACGGGGAGCTGTTTTTT.